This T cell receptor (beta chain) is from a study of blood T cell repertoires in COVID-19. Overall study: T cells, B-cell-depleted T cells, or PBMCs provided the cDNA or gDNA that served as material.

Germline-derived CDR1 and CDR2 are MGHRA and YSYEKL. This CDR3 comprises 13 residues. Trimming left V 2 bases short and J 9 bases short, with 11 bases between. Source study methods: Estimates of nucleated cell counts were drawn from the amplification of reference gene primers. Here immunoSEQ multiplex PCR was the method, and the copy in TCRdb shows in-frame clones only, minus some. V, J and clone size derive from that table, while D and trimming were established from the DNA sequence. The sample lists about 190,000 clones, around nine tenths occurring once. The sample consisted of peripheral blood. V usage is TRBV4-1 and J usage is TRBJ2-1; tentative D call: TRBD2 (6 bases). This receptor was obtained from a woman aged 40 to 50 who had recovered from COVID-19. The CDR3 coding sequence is TGCGCCAGCAGCCAATTAGGGACTGCTGAGCAGTTCTTC. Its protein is CASSQLGTAEQFF.